The present T cell receptor (beta chain) was sequenced within a study of T-cell memory formation after mild COVID-19. Overall study results and limits: Nothing showed for sure that second-wave clones peaking on day 37 were SARS-CoV-2 specific.

5'RACE with constant-segment primers yielded barcoded, UMI-tagged TCR alpha and TCR beta cDNA libraries. One entry per CDR3 protein, called by TCRdb with MiXCR from the 5' RACE reads. Of about 620,000 distinct CDR3 sequences in the sample, under 20% were seen once. The CDR3 runs to 16 residues. Looked up from germline, CDR1 is SGHNT and CDR2 is YYREEE (reference sequence). The V gene lost 0 bases and the J gene lost 10 bases, with 20 bases spanning the gap. To note about this clonotype: No antigen is known for it.

The receptor was isolated from an adult woman who had mild COVID-19 (a few samples of this study predate the infection). Cell type and time point are not known. The chain combines TRBV5-4 with TRBJ2-1; D remains ambiguous. The sample was PBMCs or a T cell subset sorted from them (not recorded which). The CDR3 spells CASSLASGLNVREQFF. For the CDR3, the DNA is TGTGCCAGCAGCTTGGCTTCGGGCTTAAACGTTCGGGAGCAGTTCTTC.